The clone carrying this TCR beta chain came up once. These data originate in a study of T cell responses to AZD1222 COVID-19 vaccine. As for the study in general: Pooled in the analysis were second doses at about 4 or about 12 weeks.

Assay used: immunoSEQ multiplex PCR; TCRdb lists only in-frame clones, some missing. Of about 110,000 clones listed, about 85% are singletons. Per the germline V gene, CDR1 is SGHAT and CDR2 is FQDESV (reference sequence). CDR3 length: 12 amino acids. Trimming left V 1 base short and J 9 bases short, with 9 bases between. The gene calls are TRBV11-1 and TRBJ1-1, with unresolved D. The clonotype was recovered from an adult in good health. Sequencing used peripheral blood, obtained on day 0 of AZD1222 vaccination. The CDR3 nucleotides are TGTGCCAGCAGCTTAGGGATGAGTCAAGCTTTCTTT. Protein product: CASSLGMSQAFF.